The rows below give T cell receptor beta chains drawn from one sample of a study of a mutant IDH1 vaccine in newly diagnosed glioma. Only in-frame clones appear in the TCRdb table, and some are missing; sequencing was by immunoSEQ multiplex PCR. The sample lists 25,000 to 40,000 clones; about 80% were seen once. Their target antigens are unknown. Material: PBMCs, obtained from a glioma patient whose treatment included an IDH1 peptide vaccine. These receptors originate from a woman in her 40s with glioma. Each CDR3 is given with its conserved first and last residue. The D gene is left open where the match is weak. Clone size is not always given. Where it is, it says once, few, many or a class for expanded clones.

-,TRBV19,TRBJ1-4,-,TGTGCCAGTAGTATAGAGGGGAGGGCAGGGCGTGCAACTAATGAAAAACTGTTTTTT,CASSIEGRAGRATNEKLFF
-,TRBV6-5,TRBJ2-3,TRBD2,TGTGCCAGCAGTTACTCGGGTAGCGGGGGCACAGATACGCAGTATTTT,CASSYSGSGGTDTQYF
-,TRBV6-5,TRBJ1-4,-,TGTGCCAGCAAAAGGGGGTCGGAAACTAATGAAAAACTGTTTTTT,CASKRGSETNEKLFF
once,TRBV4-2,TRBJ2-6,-,TGTGCCAGCAGCCAAGATACGACCTCTGGGGCCAACGTCCTGACTTTC,CASSQDTTSGANVLTF
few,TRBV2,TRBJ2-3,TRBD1,TGTGCCAGCAGGACGACAGGGGCTACGCAGTATTTT,CASRTTGATQYF
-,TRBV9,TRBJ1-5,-,TGTGCCAGCGGAGACGGGTATAGCAATCAGCCCCAGCATTTT,CASGDGYSNQPQHF
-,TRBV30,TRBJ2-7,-,TGTGCCTGGAGTAGGGCGAACGCCTACGAGCAGTACTTC,CAWSRANAYEQYF
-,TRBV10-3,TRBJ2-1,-,TGTGCCATCAGTGAGGGAGGGGGAGAGCAGTTCTTC,CAISEGGGEQFF
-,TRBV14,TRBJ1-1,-,TGTGCCAGCAGCCAAGTTAGGATTCATGAAGCTTTCTTT,CASSQVRIHEAFF
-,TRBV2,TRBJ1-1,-,TGTGCCAGCAGTGATGGGAGGCCGGGGAACACTGAAGCTTTCTTT,CASSDGRPGNTEAFF
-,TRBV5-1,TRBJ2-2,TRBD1,TGCGCCAGCAGCTTGGATCAGGGGGCCGGCGGGGAGCTGTTTTTT,CASSLDQGAGGELFF
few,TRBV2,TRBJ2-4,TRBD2,TGTGCCAGCAGTGACCGGGGGGACATTCAGTACTTC,CASSDRGDIQYF
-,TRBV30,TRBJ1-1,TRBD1,TGTGCCTCCTTGACAGGGTCGAACACTGAAGCTTTCTTT,CASLTGSNTEAFF
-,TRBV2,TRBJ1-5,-,TGTGCCAGCAGTGACGGGACTGAAATTAGCAATCAGCCCCAGCATTTT,CASSDGTEISNQPQHF
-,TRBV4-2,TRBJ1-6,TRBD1,TGTGCCAGCAGCCAAGAGACAGGGGGAGATTCACCCCTCCACTTT,CASSQETGGDSPLHF
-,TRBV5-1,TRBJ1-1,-,TGCGCCAGCAGCCTGACGCCTGACCCTTACACTGAAGCTTTCTTT,CASSLTPDPYTEAFF
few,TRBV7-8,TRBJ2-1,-,TGTGCCAGCAGCTCGGCGGTCTACAATGAGCAGTTCTTC,CASSSAVYNEQFF
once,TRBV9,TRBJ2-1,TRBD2,TGTGCCAGCAGCGCAGCCTTAGCGGGGCTGTACAATGAGCAGTTCTTC,CASSAALAGLYNEQFF
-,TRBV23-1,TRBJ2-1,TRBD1,TGCGCCAGCAGTCAATCCACGAGACGGGACAGGGGGGGCAATGAGCAGTTCTTC,CASSQSTRRDRGGNEQFF
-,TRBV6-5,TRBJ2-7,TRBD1,TGTGCCAGCAGTTACTCCGGACAGGGGATCTCCTACGAGCAGTACTTC,CASSYSGQGISYEQYF
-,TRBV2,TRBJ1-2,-,TGTGCCAGCAGTGTTACAGGCAGCCGGGGCTACACCTTC,CASSVTGSRGYTF
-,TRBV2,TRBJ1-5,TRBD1,TGTGCCAGCAGGGGACAGGGGCTAAGCAATCAGCCCCAGCATTTT,CASRGQGLSNQPQHF
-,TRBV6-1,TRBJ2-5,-,TGTGCCAGCAGGCAGGGTCTCCCTTTCCAAGAGACCCAGTACTTC,CASRQGLPFQETQYF
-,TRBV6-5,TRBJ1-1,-,TGTGCCAGCATTAGGACGGACGGGGGGACTGAAGCTTTCTTT,CASIRTDGGTEAFF
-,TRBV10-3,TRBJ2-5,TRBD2,TGTGCCATCGGGAGGGGACTAGCGGGGGGGGTAGAGACCCAGTACTTC,CAIGRGLAGGVETQYF
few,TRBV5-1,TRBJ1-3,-,TGCGCCAGCAGCTTGGTGGGGACATCCGCCTCTGGAAACACCATATATTTT,CASSLVGTSASGNTIYF
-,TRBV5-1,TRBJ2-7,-,TGCGCCAGCAGCCTCGATGGCAGTTCCTACGAGCAGTACTTC,CASSLDGSSYEQYF
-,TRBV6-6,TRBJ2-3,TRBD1,TGTGCCAGTGCCATGGGACAGGGAACAGGTACGCAGTATTTT,CASAMGQGTGTQYF
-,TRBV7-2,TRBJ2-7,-,TGTGCCAGCAGCTCCCACGGGACTGTGTCGGAGGAGCAGTACTTC,CASSSHGTVSEEQYF
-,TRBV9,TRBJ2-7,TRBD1,TGTGCCAGCAGCGTAACGACAGGGGCCGAGCAGTACTTC,CASSVTTGAEQYF
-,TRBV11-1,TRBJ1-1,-,TGTGCCAGCGGGGGTTCCATGAACACTGAAGCTTTCTTT,CASGGSMNTEAFF
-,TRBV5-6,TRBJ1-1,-,TGTGCCAGCAGCTTGGTATTGGTTAACACTGAAGCTTTCTTT,CASSLVLVNTEAFF
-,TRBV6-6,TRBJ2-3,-,TGTGCCAGCAGTCGAGGGGACTTCACAGATACGCAGTATTTT,CASSRGDFTDTQYF
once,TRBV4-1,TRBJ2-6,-,TGCGCCAGCAGCCCCTTGAGCACGGCTGGGGCCAACGTCCTGACTTTC,CASSPLSTAGANVLTF
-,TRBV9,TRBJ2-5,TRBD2,TGTGCCAGCAGCGTAGCTCTAGCGGTTGAGACCCAGTACTTC,CASSVALAVETQYF
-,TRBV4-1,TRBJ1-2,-,TGCGCCAGCAGCCAAGGGGAGATAACTAACTATGGCTACACCTTC,CASSQGEITNYGYTF